The rows below give T cell receptor beta chains drawn from one sample of a study of cytomegalovirus exposure and HLA in healthy donors. Repertoires were generated with immunoSEQ multiplex PCR, while TCRdb's copy carries only in-frame clones and drops some. The sample carries approximately 150,000 clones, approximately 79% recorded once. Sequenced input: PBMCs. The receptors here all came from a male donor in good health and CMV-seronegative. Each CDR3 is given with its conserved first and last residue. D genes are given only for firm matches. Not all rows give a size; the values are once, few, many and, for expanded clones, a class.

clone_size,v_call,j_call,d_call,cdr3_nt,cdr3_aa
NA,TRBV30,TRBJ1-5,NA,TGTGCCTGGAGTGTACGTACAGGCTATCAGCCCCAGCATTTT,CAWSVRTGYQPQHF
NA,TRBV29-1,TRBJ2-7,NA,TGCAGCGTTGAAGACCCCGTTTACGAGCAGTACTTC,CSVEDPVYEQYF
once,TRBV18,TRBJ1-2,NA,TGTGCCAGCTCACCCGGGAGTGCCTATGGCTACACCTTC,CASSPGSAYGYTF
NA,TRBV7-9,TRBJ2-1,NA,TGTGCCAGCAGCTTACATACGGGTGACAATGAGCAGTTCTTC,CASSLHTGDNEQFF
NA,TRBV7-8,TRBJ1-1,TRBD1,TGTGCCAGCAGCTCGCGGCGGACAGGGAGCCTGAACACTGAAGCTTTCTTT,CASSSRRTGSLNTEAFF
NA,TRBV6-5,TRBJ2-2,TRBD2,TGTGCCAGCAGTTCTAGCGGGGTTAACACCGGGGAGCTGTTTTTT,CASSSSGVNTGELFF
NA,TRBV7-9,TRBJ1-1,TRBD1,TGTGCCAGCAGACTGGGACAGGGCACTGAAGCTTTCTTT,CASRLGQGTEAFF
NA,TRBV15,TRBJ2-4,TRBD1,TGTGCCACCAGCAGGGGACAGGGGGTAGCCAAAAACATTCAGTACTTC,CATSRGQGVAKNIQYF
NA,TRBV2,TRBJ1-1,NA,TGTGCCAGCAGTCCTCCATACAGGGAGAATACTGAAGCTTTCTTT,CASSPPYRENTEAFF
NA,TRBV4-3,TRBJ2-5,NA,TGCGCCAGCAGCCAAGATTACGGTCTCGGGGAGACCCAGTACTTC,CASSQDYGLGETQYF
NA,TRBV7-2,TRBJ2-7,TRBD2,TGTGCCAGCAGCTCGCCGGGACTAGCGGGAGCGTACGAGCAGTACTTC,CASSSPGLAGAYEQYF
NA,TRBV7-2,TRBJ2-7,NA,TGTGCCAGCAGCCCGCAAGGGGAAACCTACGAGCAGTACTTC,CASSPQGETYEQYF
NA,TRBV4-1,TRBJ1-1,NA,TGCGCCAGCAGCCAATCAGGGGCGGCTCGGGACACTGAAGCTTTCTTT,CASSQSGAARDTEAFF
NA,TRBV7-2,TRBJ1-1,TRBD1,TGTGCCAGCAGCTTAGCCAGACAGGGGGCTAGCGGTGAAGCTTTCTTT,CASSLARQGASGEAFF
NA,TRBV5-1,TRBJ2-2,NA,TGCGCCAGCAGCAGGAGTTCCTCCTCGGGGGAGCTGTTTTTT,CASSRSSSSGELFF
NA,TRBV19,TRBJ1-5,TRBD1,TGTGCCAGTAGTGACCGGGACAGGGGAAAGCAGCCCCAGCATTTT,CASSDRDRGKQPQHF
few,TRBV27,TRBJ2-1,NA,TGTGCCAGCAGTCCCAGGGTGGGTGGGAATGAGCAGTTCTTC,CASSPRVGGNEQFF
NA,TRBV27,TRBJ1-2,TRBD1,TGTGCCAGCAGTTTAAGTGGGACAGGTCCTTCGGGGGGCTACACCTTC,CASSLSGTGPSGGYTF
NA,TRBV6-1,TRBJ1-5,NA,TGTGCCAGCAGTGAAGCGCTTCTGAGGGCGGCGGGCAATCAGCCCCAGCATTTT,CASSEALLRAAGNQPQHF
NA,TRBV19,TRBJ2-1,TRBD2,TGTGCCAGTAGCCCGCTAGCGGGAGGGTCAAATGAGCAGTTCTTC,CASSPLAGGSNEQFF
NA,TRBV18,TRBJ1-4,NA,TGTGCCAGCTCACCACCGAGTTTAACTGAAAAACTGTTTTTT,CASSPPSLTEKLFF
NA,TRBV19,TRBJ1-5,NA,TGTGCCAGTAGCCTCCAGGGCAGCAATCAGCCCCAGCATTTT,CASSLQGSNQPQHF
NA,TRBV4-1,TRBJ2-3,NA,TGCGCCAGCAGCCAAGATATACTCTTGGGGGGAGGAGGGTCAGATACGCAGTATTTT,CASSQDILLGGGGSDTQYF
NA,TRBV2,TRBJ1-4,TRBD1,TGTGCCAGCAGTGTAGGCAGGGGGCTTCATGAAAAACTGTTTTTT,CASSVGRGLHEKLFF
NA,TRBV5-6,TRBJ2-3,NA,TGTGCCAGCAGCCGAGCACAGGTAGACACAGATACGCAGTATTTT,CASSRAQVDTDTQYF